This record looks at one T cell receptor beta chain sequence and its context. This clone is described as medium-sized (0.01 to 0.1%). No cognate antigen has been identified for it. Qualities for individual bases were not recorded, and no much larger clone is one base off. The V and J ends are trimmed by 2 bases and 4 bases, leaving 8 bases between them. From the cysteine up to the phenylalanine, the CDR3 has a length of 13 residues. The sequence is cut down to CDR3 DNA, 39 bases in frame from base 1. CDR1 and CDR2, per the germline V gene, are SGHTA and FQGTGA. The record originates from a study of blood T cell repertoires in COVID-19 (dated by TCRdb to 2020 to 2022). With respect to the entire study: The collaborator samples originated in the United States, Italy and Spain and spanned the acute and convalescent phases of COVID-19. Nearly every sample came with metadata listing a de-identified subject ID, COVID-19 status, age in years and sex. Samples were obtained from the ongoing ImmuneRACE study (first 160 participants) and from about 1,300 subjects provided by 6 global collaborators. Where HLA class I and class II types were available, the types were taken from metadata supplied by the sample provider, not from assay-based typing. The repertoires were made available in a free public database intended to serve as a resource for research on the immune response to SARS-CoV-2. The material from the prospective study consisted of cDNA or gDNA derived from T cells, B-cell-depleted T cells, or PBMCs. Subjects who had been exposed to COVID-19, were actively infected with it, or had recovered from it provided the deeply sampled blood TCRbeta repertoires that made up the dataset.

The collaborating institutions used their own protocols to collect whole blood in K2EDTA tubes. Collaborator samples were shipped for TCRbeta analysis as frozen whole blood, isolated PBMCs, or DNA extracted from either sample type. The immunoSEQ Assay, a bias-controlled multiplex PCR, was used to amplify TCRbeta CDR3 regions from genomic DNA. The original pipeline was this. The number of nucleated cells in each sample was estimated by amplification of reference gene primers within the assay. To quantify the absolute abundance of each unique TCRbeta CDR3 rearrangement, sequence reads were collapsed and filtered. Productive Simpson clonality was computed per sample as the square root of Simpson's diversity index over productive rearrangements. TCRdb stores this immuneACCESS table with in-frame sequences only. Part of the clones is absent; in the studies checked, under half of the shortfall reflects unresolved V genes, and no reason is known for the rest. D and trimming come from the DNA, and the V and J calls and clone size come from that table. The table for this sample lists fewer than 75,000 clones; approximately 91% of them were counted only once. The ten largest make up roughly 3.9% of the sample.

Summary of the overall study and its limitations: Clinical and demographic metadata were provided uncurated, with the amount varying by source and participant.

This sequence was found in a man aged 70-80 years with acute or convalescent COVID-19. Sample: peripheral blood. The chain was built from TRBV7-3 and TRBJ2-5; the D gene is perhaps TRBD2, on 6 matching bases. The CDR3 sequence is CASSLGGLETQYF. The nucleotide sequence reads TGTGCCAGCAGCTTAGGAGGGTTAGAGACCCAGTACTTC.